The next 24 T cell receptor beta chains were all read from a single sample in a study of T cell repertoires in cytomegalovirus infection. In TCRdb, the reads were re-called with MiXCR into one record per CDR3 protein. The sample shows about 190,000 distinct CDR3 sequences, approximately 28% of them seen only once. The sequenced sample was PBMCs. The source of these receptors is a human donor in good health (CMV status not recorded). Some clones in this sample may be carry-over from other donors' samples.

In its sample, this clonotype was seen many times. The V and J genes are TRBV7-2 and TRBJ1-2, with no clear D. Germline CDR1 is SGHTA and CDR2 is FQGNSA. Trimming removed 5 bases at V and 7 bases at J, with 11 bases between. This CDR3 is 12 amino acids long. This chain's CDR3 is CASSAQLGGYTF. The DNA of the CDR3 is TGTGCCAGCAGCGCCCAGCTGGGTGGCTACACCTTC.

The chain carries TRBV20-1 and TRBJ2-5; TRBD1 agrees at 7 bases. The CDR3 is 13 residues long. With V trimmed by 5 bases and J by 5 bases, 8 bases remained unmatched. Per germline, CDR1 DFQATT and CDR2 SNEGSKA (reference sequence). The CDR3 bases are TGCAGTGCTCGGGGACAGCCCTTGGAGACCCAGTACTTC. The encoded protein is CSARGQPLETQYF.

This clonotype was detected only a few times. The chain is built from TRBV7-2 and TRBJ2-7; TRBD1 aligns across 7 bases. V lost 1 base and J lost 2; bases outside the gene matches: 2. In germline, CDR1 is SGHTA, CDR2 FQGNSA. This CDR3 is built from 14 residues. CDR3 sequence reads: CASSLDTGAYEQYF. Written as DNA, the CDR3 is TGTGCCAGCAGCTTAGATACAGGGGCCTACGAGCAGTACTTC.

CDR3 protein: CASSYDHRKNTEAFF. Here the CDR3 DNA reads TGTGCCAGCAGTTACGACCACCGTAAGAACACTGAAGCTTTCTTT. The chain combines TRBV6-2 or TRBV6-3 with TRBJ1-1; D call uncertain. This CDR3 spans 15 amino acids. The ends were cut back, 2 bases at V and 1 base at J, with 11 bases in the middle. Germline CDR1 and CDR2: MNHEY and SVGEGT.

This chain uses TRBV5-5 with TRBJ1-4; TRBD1 aligns across 7 bases. V dropped 3 bases and J dropped 4; count of bases not matched to a gene: 9. This CDR3 region has 16 residues. In germline, CDR1 is SGHKS, CDR2 YYEKEE (reference sequence). The CDR3 sequence is CASSSHPGQSNEKLFF. Here the CDR3 DNA reads TGTGCCAGCAGCTCCCACCCGGGACAGAGTAATGAAAAACTGTTTTTT.

This clonotype was detected only a few times. The V call is TRBV29-1, the J call TRBJ2-7; D is undetermined. The germline V gene encodes CDR1 SQVTM and CDR2 ANQGSEA. V was cut by 5 bases and J by 3 bases, with 14 bases left in between. The CDR3 has 13 residues. CDR3 amino acids: CSVKSGSIYEQYF. As DNA, the CDR3 is TGCAGCGTTAAATCCGGGTCCATCTACGAGCAGTACTTC.

This clonotype was seen only a few times. The chain couples TRBV12-3 or TRBV12-4 to TRBJ2-3; TRBD2 aligns across 14 bases. The CDR3 length is 16 residues. Losses at the gene ends were 5 bases for V and 8 bases for J; bases not matched to a gene: 9. CDR3 sequence (DNA): TGTGCCAGCAGTACGGGACTAGCGGGGGAAGGGGGTACGCAGTATTTT. It encodes CASSTGLAGEGGTQYF.

The rearrangement joins TRBV29-1 to TRBJ1-2; D remains unclear. CDR3 length: 12 residues. Germline CDR1 reads SQVTM; CDR2 reads ANQGSEA. The V and J ends lost 0 bases and 8 bases respectively, with 10 bases between them. The CDR3 protein is CSVEEAPTGYTF. The CDR3 DNA is TGCAGCGTTGAAGAGGCACCGACGGGCTACACCTTC.

The chain uses TRBV27 and TRBJ2-1; D gene uncertain. The length of the CDR3 is 16 residues. Trimming left V 3 bases short and J 0 bases short, with 12 bases between. Germline assignment: CDR1 MNHEY and CDR2 SMNVEV (reference sequence). Here the CDR3 DNA reads TGTGCCAGCAGTTTTCTGACCACCTACTCCTACAATGAGCAGTTCTTC. Its protein is CASSFLTTYSYNEQFF.

This clonotype was found a few times. The V gene is TRBV6-5, the J gene TRBJ1-2; 7 bases match TRBD1. V dropped 0 bases and J dropped 4; count of bases not matched to a gene: 5. The CDR3 is made up of 15 amino acids. From germline, CDR1 is MNHEY and CDR2 SVGAGI. The CDR3 reads CASSYSSGGGYGYTF. CDR3 sequence (DNA): TGTGCCAGCAGTTACTCCTCAGGGGGAGGCTATGGCTACACCTTC.

In its sample, this clonotype was seen many times. The genes are TRBV7-2 and TRBJ1-6; 8 positions agree with TRBD1. There are 17 residues in the CDR3. Looked up from germline, CDR1 is SGHTA and CDR2 is FQGNSA. J gave up 9 bases and V 4 bases, and 14 bases lay outside the gene matches. In DNA, the CDR3 is TGTGCCAGCAGCTCCCGAATGGTCGGACAGGGCAGTTCACCCCTCCACTTT. Translated: CASSSRMVGQGSSPLHF.

This chain joins TRBV5-6 and TRBJ1-2; the D gene is possibly TRBD1 (6 bases). V lost 1 base and J 6 bases, leaving 16 bases between the germline ends. CDR1 and CDR2 from the germline V gene are SGHDT and YYEEEE. The CDR3 extends over 15 amino acids. The CDR3 here is CASSLSDGGRNGYTF. The CDR3 nucleotides read TGTGCCAGCAGCTTGAGCGACGGGGGGCGGAATGGCTACACCTTC.

The CDR3 loop reads CASSLDRLAGGPKTQYF. CDR3 nucleotides: TGTGCCAGCAGCTTAGACCGACTAGCGGGGGGGCCGAAGACCCAGTACTTC. The chain carries TRBV7-8 and TRBJ2-5, with TRBD2 matching over 14 bases. V was pared by 1 base and J by 6 bases, with 7 bases of the junction left unmatched. CDR3 size: 17 residues. Germline V gene data show CDR1 as SGHVS and CDR2 as FQNEAQ.

V is TRBV27 and J is TRBJ2-2; either TRBD1 or TRBD2 may fit D (6 bases each). V gave up 5 bases and J gave up 0 bases, with 16 bases separating them. The CDR3 loop spans 17 amino acids. CDR1 is MNHEY and CDR2 is SMNVEV in the germline V gene (reference sequence). The CDR3 DNA reads TGTGCCAGCAGTCCCCAGACGGGGGCCACGAACACCGGGGAGCTGTTTTTT. Translation: CASSPQTGATNTGELFF.

This clonotype occurred many times. V usage is TRBV7-2 and J usage is TRBJ2-3, with 7 bases matching TRBD2. The CDR3 length is 15 residues. The V and J ends lost 5 bases and 6 bases, in that order; junction bases with no gene match: 11. Germline V gene lookup returns CDR1 SGHTA and CDR2 FQGNSA. In DNA, the CDR3 is TGTGCCAGCAGCCCTTGGGGCGGGCGGGAGGATACGCAGTATTTT. This gives the protein CASSPWGGREDTQYF.

This clonotype was detected once. The chain is built from TRBV6-6 and TRBJ1-2, with TRBD1 matching 11 bases. The germline gives CDR1 MNHNY, CDR2 SVGAGI (reference sequence). V lost 2 bases and J lost 7; bases outside the gene matches: 3. The CDR3 consists of 14 residues. The CDR3 DNA follows: TGTGCCAGCAGTTACAGGACAGGGGGCGGTGGCTACACCTTC. This codes for CASSYRTGGGGYTF.

This clonotype was counted between two and nine times. This CDR3 is CASSLHQDPNTEAFF. Here the CDR3 DNA reads TGTGCCAGCAGCCTCCACCAAGATCCGAACACTGAAGCTTTCTTT. The chain has TRBV7-6 and TRBJ1-1; no clear D gene. V shed 5 bases and J shed 1 base, with 14 bases lying between them. This CDR3 comprises 15 residues. The germline gives CDR1 SGHVS, CDR2 FNYEAQ.

There are a few counts of this clonotype. CDR3 nucleotide sequence: TGTGCCAGCAGCCACCCCATAACGAGCGGGGAGCTGTTTTTT. It yields the protein CASSHPITSGELFF. The rearrangement uses TRBV7-2 and TRBJ2-2, with D hard to call. V lost 5 bases and J 7 bases, leaving 14 bases between the germline ends. The CDR3 is made up of 14 amino acids. Germline assignment: CDR1 SGHTA and CDR2 FQGNSA. Together with reference TRBV7-2 and TRBJ2-2, the CDR3 gives the full variable domain: GAGVSQSPSNKVTEKGKDVELRCDPISGHTALYWYRQSLGQGLEFLIYFQGNSAPDKSGLPSDRFSAERTGGSVSTLTIQRTQQEDSAVYLCASSHPITSGELFFGEGSRLTVL.

This clonotype was counted only a few times. The chain links TRBV28 to TRBJ2-7, with unresolved D. V was shortened by 6 bases and J by 3 bases, with 9 bases between the two germline ends. The germline CDR1 and CDR2 sequences are MDHEN and SYDVKM. The CDR3 sequence is 12 residues long. CDR3 sequence reads: CASSLTLYEQYF. The CDR3, as DNA: TGTGCCAGCAGCCTGACTCTCTACGAGCAGTACTTC. Filled out from reference TRBV28 and TRBJ2-7, the complete variable domain reads DVKVTQSSRYLVKRTGEKVFLECVQDMDHENMFWYRQDPGLGLRLIYFSYDVKMKEKGDIPEGYSVSREKKERFSLILESASTNQTSMYLCASSLTLYEQYFGPGTRLTVT.

This clonotype has just one count. This chain uses TRBV5-5 with TRBJ1-5, with TRBD1 matching 7 bases. CDR3 length: 15 residues. CDR1 and CDR2 from the germline V gene are SGHKS and YYEKEE (reference sequence). With V trimmed by 4 bases and J by 3 bases, 7 bases remained unmatched. The CDR3: CASSILGTDNQPQHF. DNA of the CDR3: TGTGCCAGCAGCATCCTCGGGACAGACAATCAGCCCCAGCATTTT.

This clonotype was seen a few times. The chain joins TRBV9 to TRBJ1-2; D is uncertain. CDR3 length: 15 amino acids. The germline V and J ends were trimmed by 1 base and 8 bases, with 18 bases remaining between them. Germline lookup yields CDR1 SGDLS and CDR2 YYNGEE. CDR3 in amino acids: CASSVPGSSPSGYTF. Written as DNA, the CDR3 is TGTGCCAGCAGCGTACCCGGATCGAGCCCATCGGGCTACACCTTC.

The chain joins TRBV2 to TRBJ2-4; D unclear. Germline values: CDR1 SNHLY, CDR2 FYNNEI. Trimming removed 2 bases from V and 1 base from J, with 6 bases in between. The CDR3 consists of 14 residues. CDR3 bases: TGTGCCAGCAGTGAAAGAGCGGCCAAAAACATTCAGTACTTC. This codes for CASSERAAKNIQYF.

In its sample, this clonotype was seen a few times. The rearrangement joins TRBV7-3 to TRBJ2-3; D unresolved. The CDR3 has 14 amino acids. Trimming took 3 bases from V and 5 from J, leaving 12 bases between them. CDR1 is SGHTA and CDR2 is FQGTGA in the germline V gene. The CDR3 reads CASSLEGKGDTQYF. In DNA, the CDR3 is TGTGCCAGCAGCTTGGAAGGGAAAGGAGATACGCAGTATTTT.

Regarding this clonotype: A much larger clone differs by one base, so this may be a read error. The V and J genes are TRBV6-5 and TRBJ2-1; TRBD1 matches at 10 bases. J was trimmed by 9 bases and V by 7 bases; bases with no gene match: 15. This CDR3 has 16 amino acids. Germline V gives CDR1 MNHEY, CDR2 SVGAGI. CDR3 nucleotides: TGTGCCAGCAATTCGCCTTACGACAGGGGGCTCCCTGAGCAGTTCTTC. Translated: CASNSPYDRGLPEQFF.